This is a list of T cell receptor beta chains from one sample in a study of cytomegalovirus exposure and HLA in healthy donors. The repertoire was sequenced with immunoSEQ multiplex PCR; TCRdb's copy has only in-frame clones and lacks some. The sample yields roughly 250,000 clones, 80% to 90% seen once. Sequencing was performed on PBMCs. These TCRs come from a woman aged 40 to 49 in good health and CMV-seropositive. Each CDR3 is given with its conserved first and last residue. The D gene is left open where the match is weak. The size of a clone is reported for some rows only, either as once, few or many, or as a class for expanded clones.

D gene	clone size	V gene	J gene	CDR3 DNA	CDR3 protein
-	few	TRBV25-1	TRBJ1-6	TGTGCCAGCAGCCGCGCAAGCTCCTATAATTCACCCCTCCACTTT	CASSRASSYNSPLHF
-	-	TRBV30	TRBJ2-7	TGTGCCTGGAGAAGTAGTTTCGGGCAGTACTTC	CAWRSSFGQYF
-	-	TRBV6-1	TRBJ1-6	TGTGCCAGCAGTGAAGTGGGCAAGGGGTCAAATTCACCCCTCCACTTT	CASSEVGKGSNSPLHF
-	-	TRBV5-1	TRBJ1-2	TGCGCCAGCAGCTTGGAGGGGAATAACTATGGCTACACCTTC	CASSLEGNNYGYTF
TRBD1	-	TRBV15	TRBJ1-1	TGTGCCACCAGCCCCCCGCTACAGGGGGCTGAAGCTTTCTTT	CATSPPLQGAEAFF
-	-	TRBV30	TRBJ1-5	TGTGCCTGCGAGGGTAACAATCAGCCCCAGCATTTT	CACEGNNQPQHF
-	-	TRBV6-5	TRBJ2-7	TGTGCCAGCAGGAGGGACATTTCCTACGAGCAGTACTTC	CASRRDISYEQYF
TRBD1	-	TRBV2	TRBJ2-6	TGTGCCAGCAGTGAACCAATTGACTACGCCCCGGGACAGGGGGGTTCGTCTGGGGCCAACGTCCTGACTTTC	CASSEPIDYAPGQGGSSGANVLTF
-	-	TRBV5-4	TRBJ2-1	TGTGCCAGCAGCTTGGGAACAGTCTCCTACAATGAGCAGTTCTTC	CASSLGTVSYNEQFF
-	-	TRBV7-8	TRBJ2-5	TGTGCCAGCAGCTTAGGATGGAGCGGGTTTGGAGGAGAGACCCAGTACTTC	CASSLGWSGFGGETQYF
TRBD1	-	TRBV28	TRBJ1-2	TGTGCCAGCACAACCAGGGGGCATGGCTACACCTTC	CASTTRGHGYTF
-	few	TRBV7-8	TRBJ2-7	TGTGCCAGCAGCTTAGCGCAGGGGCGCCGCGAGCAGTACTTC	CASSLAQGRREQYF
TRBD2	few	TRBV9	TRBJ2-2	TGTGCCAGCAGCGTAGTCGGGGGGGGCGGGGAGCTGTTTTTT	CASSVVGGGGELFF
TRBD2	few	TRBV11-2	TRBJ2-7	TGTGCCAGCAGCTTCTCAGCGGGAGGCACCTACGAGCAGTACTTC	CASSFSAGGTYEQYF
TRBD2	-	TRBV19	TRBJ2-7	TGTGCCAGTAGTACCGGGGGGGACGAGCAGTACTTC	CASSTGGDEQYF
-	-	TRBV18	TRBJ2-7	TGTGCCAGCTCACCACCGTCCGGCGAGCAGTACTTC	CASSPPSGEQYF
TRBD1	-	TRBV29-1	TRBJ2-5	TGCAGCGCAGCCCGGGACAGCATCCTCCAAGAGACCCAGTACTTC	CSAARDSILQETQYF
TRBD2	-	TRBV10-3	TRBJ2-5	TGTGCCATCAGTGATATAGTGGGAGGGCGAGAGACCCAGTACTTC	CAISDIVGGRETQYF
-	-	TRBV2	TRBJ2-2	TGTGCCAGCAGTGGGGTACTCGCGGCGACCGGGGAGCTGTTTTTT	CASSGVLAATGELFF